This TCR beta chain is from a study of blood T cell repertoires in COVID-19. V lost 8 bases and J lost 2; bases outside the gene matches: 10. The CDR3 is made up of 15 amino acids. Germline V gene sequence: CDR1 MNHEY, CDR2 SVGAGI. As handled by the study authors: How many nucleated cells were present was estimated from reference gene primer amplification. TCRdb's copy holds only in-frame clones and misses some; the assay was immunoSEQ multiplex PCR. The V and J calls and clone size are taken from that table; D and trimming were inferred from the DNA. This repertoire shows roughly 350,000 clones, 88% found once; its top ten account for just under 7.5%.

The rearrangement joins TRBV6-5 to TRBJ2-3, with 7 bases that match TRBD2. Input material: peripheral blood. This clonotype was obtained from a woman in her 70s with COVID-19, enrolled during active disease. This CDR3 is CASRGVPGDTDTQYF. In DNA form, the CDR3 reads TGTGCCAGCCGGGGGGTACCGGGGGACACAGATACGCAGTATTTT.